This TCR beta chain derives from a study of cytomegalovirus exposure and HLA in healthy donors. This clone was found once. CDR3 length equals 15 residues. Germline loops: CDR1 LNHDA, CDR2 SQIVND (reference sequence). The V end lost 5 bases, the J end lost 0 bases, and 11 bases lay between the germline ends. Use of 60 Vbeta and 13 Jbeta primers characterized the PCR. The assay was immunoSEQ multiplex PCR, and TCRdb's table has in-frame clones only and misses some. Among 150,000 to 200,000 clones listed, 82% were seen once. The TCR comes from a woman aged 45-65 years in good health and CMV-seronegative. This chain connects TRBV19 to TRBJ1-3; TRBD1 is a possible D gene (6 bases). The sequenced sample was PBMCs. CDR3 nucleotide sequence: TGTGCCAGTAGTCCGACAGGATCCTCTGGAAACACCATATATTTT. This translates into CASSPTGSSGNTIYF. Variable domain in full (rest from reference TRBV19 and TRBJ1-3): DGGITQSPKYLFRKEGQNVTLSCEQNLNHDAMYWYRQDPGQGLRLIYYSQIVNDFQKGDIAEGYSVSREKKESFPLTVTSAQKNPTAFYLCASSPTGSSGNTIYFGEGSWLTVV.